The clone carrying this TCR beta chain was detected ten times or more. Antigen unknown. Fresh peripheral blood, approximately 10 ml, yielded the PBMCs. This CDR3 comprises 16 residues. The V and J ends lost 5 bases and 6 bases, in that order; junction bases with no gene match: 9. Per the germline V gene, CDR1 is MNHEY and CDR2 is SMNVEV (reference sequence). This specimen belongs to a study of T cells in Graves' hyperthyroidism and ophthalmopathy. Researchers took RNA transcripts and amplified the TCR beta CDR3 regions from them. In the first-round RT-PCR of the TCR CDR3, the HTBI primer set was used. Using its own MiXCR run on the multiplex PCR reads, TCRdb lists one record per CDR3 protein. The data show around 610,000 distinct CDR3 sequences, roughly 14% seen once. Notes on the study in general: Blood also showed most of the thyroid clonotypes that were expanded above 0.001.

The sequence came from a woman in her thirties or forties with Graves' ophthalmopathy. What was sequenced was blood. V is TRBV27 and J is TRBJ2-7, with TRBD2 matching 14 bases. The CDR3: CASSPIGLAGGSEQYF. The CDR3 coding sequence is TGTGCCAGCAGTCCAATCGGACTAGCGGGGGGCTCCGAGCAGTACTTC.